This record concerns one T cell receptor beta chain sequence. As yet, its antigen is unknown. At one end, the junction sequence differs from germline, possibly due to a read error. Treatment of any kind had been given to no patient before thyroid surgery. The data were taken from a study of metastatic and nonmetastatic thyroid tumors. Original processing notes: The study built a papillary thyroid cancer distant-metastasis classifier from CDR3 differences across clinicopathological groups. TCRdb recomputed clones from the PCR reads via MiXCR. TCRdb assigned the V and J calls; the authors' analysis was not used. The sample records tens of thousands of clones, approximately 25% being singletons. Germline loops: CDR1 LGHDT, CDR2 YNNKEL (reference sequence). The CDR3 extends over 13 amino acids. Study-level points and caveats: Malignant thyroid tumors reportedly exceeded benign nodules significantly in TCR beta diversity, with the difference appearing in blood and tumor.

The chain is built from TRBV3-1 and TRBJ1-6; D remains ambiguous. The sample was tumor tissue. The receptor's source is a female donor with papillary thyroid cancer or a benign thyroid nodule (not recorded which). Some clones in this sample may be carry-over from other donors' samples. CDR3 amino acids: CASSQVLTEPLQF. In DNA form, the CDR3 reads TGTGCCAGCAGCCAAGTACTAACTGAACCCCTCCAGTTT.